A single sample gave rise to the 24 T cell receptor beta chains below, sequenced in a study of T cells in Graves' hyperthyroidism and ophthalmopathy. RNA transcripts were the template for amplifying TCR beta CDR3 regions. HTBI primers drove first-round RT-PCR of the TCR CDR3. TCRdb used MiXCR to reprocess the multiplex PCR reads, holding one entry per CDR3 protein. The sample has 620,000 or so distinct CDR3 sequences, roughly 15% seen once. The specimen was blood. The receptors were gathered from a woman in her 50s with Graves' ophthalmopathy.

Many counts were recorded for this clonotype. CDR3 sequence (DNA): TGTGCCAGCAGTTTTCGGGGCGGCTATGGCTACACCTTC. Translated, it gives CASSFRGGYGYTF. The V and J genes are TRBV28 and TRBJ1-2, with D perhaps matching TRBD1 (5 bases). Trimming left V 3 bases short and J 4 bases short, with 9 bases between. The CDR3 is made up of 13 amino acids. The germline V gene encodes CDR1 MDHEN and CDR2 SYDVKM.

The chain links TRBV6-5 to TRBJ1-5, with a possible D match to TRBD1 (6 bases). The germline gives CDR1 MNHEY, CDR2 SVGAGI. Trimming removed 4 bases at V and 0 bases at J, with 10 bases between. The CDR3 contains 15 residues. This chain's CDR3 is CASSWTVSSNQPQHF. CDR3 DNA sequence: TGTGCCAGCAGTTGGACAGTATCTAGCAATCAGCCCCAGCATTTT.

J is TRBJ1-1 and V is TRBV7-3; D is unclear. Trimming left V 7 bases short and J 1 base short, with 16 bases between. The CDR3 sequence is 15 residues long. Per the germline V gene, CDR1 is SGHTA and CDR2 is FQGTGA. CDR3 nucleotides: TGTGCCAGCATTATCAACCCCGCAGGGAACACTGAAGCTTTCTTT. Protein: CASIINPAGNTEAFF.

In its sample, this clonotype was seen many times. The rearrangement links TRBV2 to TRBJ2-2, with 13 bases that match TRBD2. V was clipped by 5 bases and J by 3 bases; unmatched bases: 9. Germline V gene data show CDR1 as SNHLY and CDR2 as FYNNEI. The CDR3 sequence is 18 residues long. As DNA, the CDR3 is TGTGCCAGCAGTTACTTACGGACTAGCGGGAGTTACACCGGGGAGCTGTTTTTT. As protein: CASSYLRTSGSYTGELFF. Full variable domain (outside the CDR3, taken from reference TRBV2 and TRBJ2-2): EPEVTQTPSHQVTQMGQEVILRCVPISNHLYFYWYRQILGQKVEFLVSFYNNEISEKSEIFDDQFSVERPDGSNFTLKIRSTKLEDSAMYFCASSYLRTSGSYTGELFFGEGSRLTVL.

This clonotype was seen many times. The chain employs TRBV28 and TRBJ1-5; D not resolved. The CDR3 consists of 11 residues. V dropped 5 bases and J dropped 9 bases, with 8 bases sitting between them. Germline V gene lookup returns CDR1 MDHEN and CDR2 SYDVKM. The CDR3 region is CASSNLRPQHF. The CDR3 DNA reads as TGTGCCAGCAGTAACCTCCGGCCCCAGCATTTT.

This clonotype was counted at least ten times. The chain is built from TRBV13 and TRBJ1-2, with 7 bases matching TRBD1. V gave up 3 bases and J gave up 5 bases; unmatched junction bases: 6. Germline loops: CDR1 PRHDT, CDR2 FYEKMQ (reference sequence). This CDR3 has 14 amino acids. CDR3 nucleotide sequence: TGTGCCAGCAGCTTGACAGGGAGTATTTATGGCTACACCTTC. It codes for CASSLTGSIYGYTF.

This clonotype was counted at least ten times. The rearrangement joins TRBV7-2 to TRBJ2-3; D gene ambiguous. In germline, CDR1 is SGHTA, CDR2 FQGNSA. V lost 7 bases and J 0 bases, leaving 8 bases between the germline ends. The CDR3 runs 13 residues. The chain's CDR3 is CASTLFSTDTQYF. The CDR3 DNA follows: TGTGCCAGCACCTTGTTTAGCACAGATACGCAGTATTTT.

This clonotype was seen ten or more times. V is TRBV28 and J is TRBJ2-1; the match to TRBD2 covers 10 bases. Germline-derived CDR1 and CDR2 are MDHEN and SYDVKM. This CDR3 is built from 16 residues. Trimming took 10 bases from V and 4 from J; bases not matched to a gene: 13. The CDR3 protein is CATIAGGPQGYNEQFF. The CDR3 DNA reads TGTGCCACGATAGCGGGAGGTCCTCAGGGATACAATGAGCAGTTCTTC. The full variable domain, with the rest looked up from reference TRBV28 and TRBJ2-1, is DVKVTQSSRYLVKRTGEKVFLECVQDMDHENMFWYRQDPGLGLRLIYFSYDVKMKEKGDIPEGYSVSREKKERFSLILESASTNQTSMYLCATIAGGPQGYNEQFFGPGTRLTVL.

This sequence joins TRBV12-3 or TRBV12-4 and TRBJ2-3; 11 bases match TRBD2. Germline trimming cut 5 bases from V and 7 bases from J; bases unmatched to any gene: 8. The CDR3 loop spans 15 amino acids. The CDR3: CASSRTGTSGNTQYF. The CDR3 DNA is TGTGCCAGCAGTAGGACCGGGACTAGCGGAAATACGCAGTATTTT.

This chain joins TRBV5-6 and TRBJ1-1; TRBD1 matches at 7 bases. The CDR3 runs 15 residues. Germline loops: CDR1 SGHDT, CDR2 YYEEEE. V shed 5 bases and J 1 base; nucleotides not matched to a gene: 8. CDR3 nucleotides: TGTGCCAGCAGGGTAATTTGGGACAGGAACACTGAAGCTTTCTTT. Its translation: CASRVIWDRNTEAFF.

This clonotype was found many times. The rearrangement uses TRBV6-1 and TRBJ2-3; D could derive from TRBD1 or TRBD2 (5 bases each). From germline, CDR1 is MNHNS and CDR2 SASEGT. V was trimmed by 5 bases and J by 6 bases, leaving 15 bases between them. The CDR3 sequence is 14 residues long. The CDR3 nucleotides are TGTGCCAGCAGTTTCGGGGCCTTGCTGGATACGCAGTATTTT. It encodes CASSFGALLDTQYF.

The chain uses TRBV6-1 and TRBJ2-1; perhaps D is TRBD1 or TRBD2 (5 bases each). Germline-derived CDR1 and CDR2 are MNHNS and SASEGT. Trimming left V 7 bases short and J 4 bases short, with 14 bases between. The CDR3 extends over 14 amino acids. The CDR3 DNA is TGTGCCAGCACCCTCTCGGGGCTTTACAATGAGCAGTTCTTC. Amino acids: CASTLSGLYNEQFF.

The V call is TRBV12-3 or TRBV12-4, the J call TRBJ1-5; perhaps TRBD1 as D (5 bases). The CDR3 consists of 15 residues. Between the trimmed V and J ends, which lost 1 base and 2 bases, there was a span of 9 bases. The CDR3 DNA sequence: TGTGCCAGCAGTTTAGGCAGGGCCGGCAATCAGCCCCAGCATTTT. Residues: CASSLGRAGNQPQHF.

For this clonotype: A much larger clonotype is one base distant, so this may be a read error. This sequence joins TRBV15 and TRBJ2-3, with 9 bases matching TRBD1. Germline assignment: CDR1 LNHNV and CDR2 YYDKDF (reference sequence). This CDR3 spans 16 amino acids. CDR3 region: CAASRGTGPYTDTQYF. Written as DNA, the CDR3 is TGTGCCGCCAGCAGAGGGACAGGGCCCTATACAGATACGCAGTATTTT.

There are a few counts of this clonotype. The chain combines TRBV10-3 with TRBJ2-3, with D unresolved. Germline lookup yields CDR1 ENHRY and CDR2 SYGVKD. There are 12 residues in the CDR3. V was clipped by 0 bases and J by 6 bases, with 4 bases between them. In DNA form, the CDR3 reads TGTGCCATCAGTGAGTCTAGTGATACGCAGTATTTT. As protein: CAISESSDTQYF.

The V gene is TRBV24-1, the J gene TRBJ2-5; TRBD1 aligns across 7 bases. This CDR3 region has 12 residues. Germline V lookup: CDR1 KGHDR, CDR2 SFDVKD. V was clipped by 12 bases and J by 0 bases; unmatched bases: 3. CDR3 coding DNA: TGTGCCGTTGGGACAGACCAAGAGACCCAGTACTTC. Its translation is CAVGTDQETQYF.

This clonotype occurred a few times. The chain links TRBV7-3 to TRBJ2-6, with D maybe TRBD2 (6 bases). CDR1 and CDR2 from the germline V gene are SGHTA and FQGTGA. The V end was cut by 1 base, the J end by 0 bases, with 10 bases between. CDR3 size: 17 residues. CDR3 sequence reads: CASSLRAGGSGANVLTF. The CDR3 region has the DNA TGTGCCAGCAGCTTAAGGGCCGGGGGCTCTGGGGCCAACGTCCTGACTTTC.

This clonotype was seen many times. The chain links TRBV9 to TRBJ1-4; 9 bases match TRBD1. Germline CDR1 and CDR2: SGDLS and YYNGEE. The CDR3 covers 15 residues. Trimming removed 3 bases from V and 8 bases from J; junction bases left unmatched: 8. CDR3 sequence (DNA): TGTGCCAGCAGCGGGACGGGACAGGGATGGGAAAAACTGTTTTTT. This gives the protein CASSGTGQGWEKLFF.

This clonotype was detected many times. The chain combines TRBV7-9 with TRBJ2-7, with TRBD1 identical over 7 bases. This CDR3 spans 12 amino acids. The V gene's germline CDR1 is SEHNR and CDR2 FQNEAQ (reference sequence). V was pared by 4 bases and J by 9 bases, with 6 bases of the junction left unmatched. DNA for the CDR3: TGTGCCAGCAGCTCAACAGGGGCCGGGCAGTACTTC. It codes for CASSSTGAGQYF. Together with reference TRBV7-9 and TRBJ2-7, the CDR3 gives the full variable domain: DTGVSQNPRHKITKRGQNVTFRCDPISEHNRLYWYRQTLGQGPEFLTYFQNEAQLEKSRLLSDRFSAERPKGSFSTLEIQRTEQGDSAMYLCASSSTGAGQYFGPGTRLTVT.

CDR3 amino acids: CASSQMSGASEKLFF. The CDR3 DNA sequence: TGTGCCAGCAGCCAAATGTCAGGGGCTAGTGAAAAACTGTTTTTT. The rearrangement joins TRBV11-3 to TRBJ1-4, with D tentatively TRBD1 (6 bases). CDR3 length: 15 residues. Germline CDR1 SGHNT, CDR2 YENEEA. Trimming stripped 5 bases from V and 7 bases from J, with 17 bases between.

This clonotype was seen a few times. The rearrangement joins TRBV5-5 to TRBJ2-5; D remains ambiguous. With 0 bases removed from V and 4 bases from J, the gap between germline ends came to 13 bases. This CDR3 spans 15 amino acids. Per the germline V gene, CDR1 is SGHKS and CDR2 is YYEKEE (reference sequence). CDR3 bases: TGTGCCAGCAGCTTGGAAGTGGGTCGGATAGAGACCCAGTACTTC. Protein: CASSLEVGRIETQYF.

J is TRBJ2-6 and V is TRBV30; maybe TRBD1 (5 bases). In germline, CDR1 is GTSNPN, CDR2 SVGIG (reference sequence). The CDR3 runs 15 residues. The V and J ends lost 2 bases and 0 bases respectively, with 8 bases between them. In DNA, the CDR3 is TGTGCCTGGAGTACAGGACACTCTGGGGCCAACGTCCTGACTTTC. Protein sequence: CAWSTGHSGANVLTF.

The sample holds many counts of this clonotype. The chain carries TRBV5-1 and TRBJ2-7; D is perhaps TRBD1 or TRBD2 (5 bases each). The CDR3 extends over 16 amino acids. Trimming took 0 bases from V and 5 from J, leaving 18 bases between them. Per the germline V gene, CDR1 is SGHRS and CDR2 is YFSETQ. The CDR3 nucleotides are TGCGCCAGCAGCTTGGGTACCGGGGCCCAGGGCCACGAGCAGTACTTC. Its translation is CASSLGTGAQGHEQYF.

The CDR3 bases are TGTGCCAGCAGCCAATTAAACGTCGACAGGGGGGATTTCGATGAGCAGTTCTTC. This sequence encodes CASSQLNVDRGDFDEQFF. V and J are TRBV7-3 and TRBJ2-1; 9 bases are shared with TRBD1. After removal of 5 bases from V and 8 bases from J, the junction contained 19 bases not matched to a gene. The CDR3 runs to 18 residues. Germline values: CDR1 SGHTA, CDR2 FQGTGA.